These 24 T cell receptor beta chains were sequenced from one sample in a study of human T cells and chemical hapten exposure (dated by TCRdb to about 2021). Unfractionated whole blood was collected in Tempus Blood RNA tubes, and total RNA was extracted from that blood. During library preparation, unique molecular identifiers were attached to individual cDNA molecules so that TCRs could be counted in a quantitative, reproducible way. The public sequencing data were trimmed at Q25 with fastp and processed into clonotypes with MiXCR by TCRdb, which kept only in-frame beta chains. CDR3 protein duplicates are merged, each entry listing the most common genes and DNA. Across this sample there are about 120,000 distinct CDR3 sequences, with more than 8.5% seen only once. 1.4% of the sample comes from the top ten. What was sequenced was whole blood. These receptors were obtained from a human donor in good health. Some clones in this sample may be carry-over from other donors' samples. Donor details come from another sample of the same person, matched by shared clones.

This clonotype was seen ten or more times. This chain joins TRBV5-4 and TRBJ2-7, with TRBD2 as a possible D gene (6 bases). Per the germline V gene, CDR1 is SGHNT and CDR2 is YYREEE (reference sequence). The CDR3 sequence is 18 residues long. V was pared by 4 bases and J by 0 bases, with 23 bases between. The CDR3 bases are TGTGCCAGCAGCGCGGGACCGGTGTTCCGTTCGAGCTCCTACGAGCAGTACTTC. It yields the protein CASSAGPVFRSSSYEQYF.

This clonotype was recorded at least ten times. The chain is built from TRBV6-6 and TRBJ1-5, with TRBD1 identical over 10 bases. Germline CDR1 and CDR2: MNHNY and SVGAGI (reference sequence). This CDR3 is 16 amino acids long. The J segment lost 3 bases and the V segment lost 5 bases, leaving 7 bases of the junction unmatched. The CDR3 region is CASSTGTGVDNQPQHF. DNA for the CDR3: TGTGCCAGCAGTACCGGGACAGGGGTGGACAATCAGCCCCAGCATTTT.

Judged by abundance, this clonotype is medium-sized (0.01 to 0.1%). CDR3 nucleotides: TGTGCCAGCAGTGACTCTAGCGGGGGGGCCAATGAGCAGTTCTTC. Amino acids: CASSDSSGGANEQFF. The chain is built from TRBV6-4 and TRBJ2-1; 11 bases are shared with TRBD2. Trimming cost V 0 bases and J 6 bases; bases outside gene matches: 1. The CDR3 is made up of 15 amino acids. In germline, CDR1 is MRHNA, CDR2 SNTAGT.

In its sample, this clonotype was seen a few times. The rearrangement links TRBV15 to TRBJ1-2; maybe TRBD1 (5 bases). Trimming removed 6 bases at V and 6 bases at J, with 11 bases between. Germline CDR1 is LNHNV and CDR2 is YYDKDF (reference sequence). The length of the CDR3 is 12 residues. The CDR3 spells CATREGSHGYTF. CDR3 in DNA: TGTGCCACCAGGGAGGGGTCTCATGGCTACACCTTC. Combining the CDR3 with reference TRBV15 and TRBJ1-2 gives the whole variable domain DAMVIQNPRYQVTQFGKPVTLSCSQTLNHNVMYWYQQKSSQAPKLLFHYYDKDFNNEADTPDNFQSRRPNTSFCFLDIRSPGLGDTAMYLCATREGSHGYTFGSGTRLTVV.

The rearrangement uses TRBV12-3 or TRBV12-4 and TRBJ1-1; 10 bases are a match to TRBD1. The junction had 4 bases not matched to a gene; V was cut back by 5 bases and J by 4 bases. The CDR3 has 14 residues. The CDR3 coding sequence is TGTGCCAGCAGTACGACAGGGGGCGTCACTGAAGCTTTCTTT. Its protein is CASSTTGGVTEAFF.

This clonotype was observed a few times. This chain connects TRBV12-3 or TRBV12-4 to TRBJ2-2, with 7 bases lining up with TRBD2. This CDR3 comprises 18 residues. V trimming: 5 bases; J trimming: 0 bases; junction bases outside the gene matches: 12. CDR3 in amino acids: CASSPLGEGPTNTGELFF. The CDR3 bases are TGTGCCAGCAGTCCCCTCGGGGAGGGACCTACGAACACCGGGGAGCTGTTTTTT.

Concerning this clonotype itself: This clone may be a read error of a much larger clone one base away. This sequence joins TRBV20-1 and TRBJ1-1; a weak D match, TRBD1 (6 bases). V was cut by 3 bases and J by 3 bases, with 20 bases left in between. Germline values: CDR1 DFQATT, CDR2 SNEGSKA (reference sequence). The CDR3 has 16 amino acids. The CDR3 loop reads CSARSHATGPDTEAFF. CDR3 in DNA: TGCAGTGCTAGGTCCCACGCGACAGGACCGGACACTGAAGCTTTCTTT.

The DNA of the CDR3 is TGTGCCAGCTCACCCCCGGACAGGGCTTCACCCCTCCACTTT. Amino acids: CASSPPDRASPLHF. The chain employs TRBV18 and TRBJ1-6; 8 bases map to TRBD1. Germline values: CDR1 KGHSH, CDR2 LQKENI. The CDR3 totals 14 residues. Trimming removed 3 bases from V and 9 bases from J; junction bases left unmatched: 4.

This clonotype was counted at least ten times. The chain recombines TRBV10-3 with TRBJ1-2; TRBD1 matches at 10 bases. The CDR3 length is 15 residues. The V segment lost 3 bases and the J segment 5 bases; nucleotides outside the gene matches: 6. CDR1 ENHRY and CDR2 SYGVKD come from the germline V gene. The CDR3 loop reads CAISDPEDRGYGYTF. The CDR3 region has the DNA TGTGCCATCAGTGATCCGGAGGACAGGGGGTATGGCTACACCTTC.

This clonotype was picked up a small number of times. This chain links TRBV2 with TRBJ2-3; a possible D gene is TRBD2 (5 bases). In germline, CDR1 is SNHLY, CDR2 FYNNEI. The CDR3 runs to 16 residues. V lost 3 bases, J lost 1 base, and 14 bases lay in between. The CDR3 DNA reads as TGTGCCAGCAGTGATTTGTCCGGGGTGGGCACAGATACGCAGTATTTT. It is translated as CASSDLSGVGTDTQYF.

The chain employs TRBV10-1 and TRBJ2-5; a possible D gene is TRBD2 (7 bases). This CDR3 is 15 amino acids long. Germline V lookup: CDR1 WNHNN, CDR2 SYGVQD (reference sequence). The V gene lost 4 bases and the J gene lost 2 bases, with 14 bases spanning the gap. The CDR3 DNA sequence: TGCGCCAGCAGTGTACAGGGAGCGGGGCAAGAGACCCAGTACTTC. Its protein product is CASSVQGAGQETQYF.

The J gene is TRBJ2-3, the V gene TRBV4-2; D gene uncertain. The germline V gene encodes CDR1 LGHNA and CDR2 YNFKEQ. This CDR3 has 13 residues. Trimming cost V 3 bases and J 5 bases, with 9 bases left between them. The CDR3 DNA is TGTGCCAGCAGCCATCCCCTGGGAGATACGCAGTATTTT. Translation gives CASSHPLGDTQYF.

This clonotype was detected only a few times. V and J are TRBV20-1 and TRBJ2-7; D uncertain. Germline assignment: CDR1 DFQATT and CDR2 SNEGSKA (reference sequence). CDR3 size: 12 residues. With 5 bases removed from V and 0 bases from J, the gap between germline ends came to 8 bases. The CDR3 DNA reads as TGCAGTGCTGGGCAGGACTCCTACGAGCAGTACTTC. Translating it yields CSAGQDSYEQYF.

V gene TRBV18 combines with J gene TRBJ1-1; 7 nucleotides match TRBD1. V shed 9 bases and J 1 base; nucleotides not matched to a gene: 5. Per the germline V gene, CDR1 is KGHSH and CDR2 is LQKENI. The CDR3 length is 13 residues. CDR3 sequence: CASTGERNTEAFF. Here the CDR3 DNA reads TGTGCCAGTACAGGGGAGAGGAACACTGAAGCTTTCTTT.

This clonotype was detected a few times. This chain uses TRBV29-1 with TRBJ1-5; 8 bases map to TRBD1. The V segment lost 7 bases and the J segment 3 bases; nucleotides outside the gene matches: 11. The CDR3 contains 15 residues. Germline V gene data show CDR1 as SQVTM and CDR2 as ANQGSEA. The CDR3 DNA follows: TGCAGCGCGTGCTTTGGGACAGGTAACAATCAGCCCCAGCATTTT. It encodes CSACFGTGNNQPQHF. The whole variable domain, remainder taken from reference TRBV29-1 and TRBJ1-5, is SAVISQKPSRDICQRGTSLTIQCQVDSQVTMMFWYRQQPGQSLTLIATANQGSEATYESGFVIDKFPISRPNLTFSTLTVSNMSPEDSSIYLCSACFGTGNNQPQHFGDGTRLSIL.

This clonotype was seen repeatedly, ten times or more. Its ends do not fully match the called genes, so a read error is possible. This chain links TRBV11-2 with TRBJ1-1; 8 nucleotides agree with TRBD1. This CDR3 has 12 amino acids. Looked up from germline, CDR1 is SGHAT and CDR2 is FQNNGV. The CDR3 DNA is TGTGCCAGCAGCGTAGACAGGGGTGAAGCTTTCTTT. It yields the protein CASSVDRGEAFF.

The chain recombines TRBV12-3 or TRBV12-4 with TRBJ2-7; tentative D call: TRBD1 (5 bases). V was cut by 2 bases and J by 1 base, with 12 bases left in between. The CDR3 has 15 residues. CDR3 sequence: CASSLRVGQSYEQYF. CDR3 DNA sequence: TGTGCCAGCAGTTTAAGGGTGGGGCAGTCCTACGAGCAGTACTTC.

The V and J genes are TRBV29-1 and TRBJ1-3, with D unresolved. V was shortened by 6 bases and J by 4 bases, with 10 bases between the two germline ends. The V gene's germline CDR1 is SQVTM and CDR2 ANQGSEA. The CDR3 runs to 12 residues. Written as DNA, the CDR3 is TGCAGCGTCCTCAGCCGCGGAAACACCATATATTTT. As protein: CSVLSRGNTIYF. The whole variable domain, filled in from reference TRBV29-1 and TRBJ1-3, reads SAVISQKPSRDICQRGTSLTIQCQVDSQVTMMFWYRQQPGQSLTLIATANQGSEATYESGFVIDKFPISRPNLTFSTLTVSNMSPEDSSIYLCSVLSRGNTIYFGEGSWLTVV.

For the CDR3, the DNA is TGTGCCAGCAGTGATGTGGGAAGGGACTCTGGAAACACCATATATTTT. This codes for CASSDVGRDSGNTIYF. The chain recombines TRBV2 with TRBJ1-3, with D unresolved. Per the germline V gene, CDR1 is SNHLY and CDR2 is FYNNEI. This CDR3 has 16 amino acids. Trimming shortened V by 3 bases and J by 0 bases, and 12 bases separated the two germline ends. Based on the CDR3 plus reference TRBV2 and TRBJ1-3, the full variable domain is EPEVTQTPSHQVTQMGQEVILRCVPISNHLYFYWYRQILGQKVEFLVSFYNNEISEKSEIFDDQFSVERPDGSNFTLKIRSTKLEDSAMYFCASSDVGRDSGNTIYFGEGSWLTVV.

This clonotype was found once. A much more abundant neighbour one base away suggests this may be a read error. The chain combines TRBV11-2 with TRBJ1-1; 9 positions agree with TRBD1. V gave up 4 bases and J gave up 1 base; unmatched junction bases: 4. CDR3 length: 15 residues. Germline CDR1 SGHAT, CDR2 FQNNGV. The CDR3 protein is CASSSNRGRNTEAFF. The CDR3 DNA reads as TGTGCCAGCAGCTCGAACAGGGGGCGGAACACTGAAGCTTTCTTT. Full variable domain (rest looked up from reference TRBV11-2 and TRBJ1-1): EAGVAQSPRYKIIEKRQSVAFWCNPISGHATLYWYQQILGQGPKLLIQFQNNGVVDDSQLPKDRFSAERLKGVDSTLKIQPAKLEDSAVYLCASSSNRGRNTEAFFGQGTRLTVV.

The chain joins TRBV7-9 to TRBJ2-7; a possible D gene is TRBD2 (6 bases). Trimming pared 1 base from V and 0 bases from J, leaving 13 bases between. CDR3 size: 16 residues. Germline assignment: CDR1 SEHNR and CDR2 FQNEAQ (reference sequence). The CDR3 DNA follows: TGTGCCAGCAGCTTAGGGGGTAGCGGCGACTCCTACGAGCAGTACTTC. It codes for CASSLGGSGDSYEQYF.

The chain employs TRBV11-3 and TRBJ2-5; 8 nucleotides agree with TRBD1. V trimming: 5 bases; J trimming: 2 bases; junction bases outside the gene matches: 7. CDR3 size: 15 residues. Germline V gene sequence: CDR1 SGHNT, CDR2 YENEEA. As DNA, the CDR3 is TGTGCCAGCAGCCAGGTGACAGGGGCGCAAGAGACCCAGTACTTC. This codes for CASSQVTGAQETQYF.

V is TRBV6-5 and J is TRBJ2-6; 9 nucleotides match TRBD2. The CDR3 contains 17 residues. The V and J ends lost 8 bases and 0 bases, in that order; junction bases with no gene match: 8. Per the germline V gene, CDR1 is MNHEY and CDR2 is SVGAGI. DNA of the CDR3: TGTGCCAGCCAGCGGGAGGTTGCGCTCTCTGGGGCCAACGTCCTGACTTTC. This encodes CASQREVALSGANVLTF.

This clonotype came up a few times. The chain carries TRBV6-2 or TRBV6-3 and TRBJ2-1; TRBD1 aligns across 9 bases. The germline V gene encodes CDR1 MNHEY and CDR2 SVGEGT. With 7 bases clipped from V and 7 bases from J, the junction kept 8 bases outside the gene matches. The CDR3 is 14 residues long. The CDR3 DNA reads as TGTGCCAGCATTCAACAGGGGGCCGGGAATGAGCAGTTCTTC. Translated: CASIQQGAGNEQFF.